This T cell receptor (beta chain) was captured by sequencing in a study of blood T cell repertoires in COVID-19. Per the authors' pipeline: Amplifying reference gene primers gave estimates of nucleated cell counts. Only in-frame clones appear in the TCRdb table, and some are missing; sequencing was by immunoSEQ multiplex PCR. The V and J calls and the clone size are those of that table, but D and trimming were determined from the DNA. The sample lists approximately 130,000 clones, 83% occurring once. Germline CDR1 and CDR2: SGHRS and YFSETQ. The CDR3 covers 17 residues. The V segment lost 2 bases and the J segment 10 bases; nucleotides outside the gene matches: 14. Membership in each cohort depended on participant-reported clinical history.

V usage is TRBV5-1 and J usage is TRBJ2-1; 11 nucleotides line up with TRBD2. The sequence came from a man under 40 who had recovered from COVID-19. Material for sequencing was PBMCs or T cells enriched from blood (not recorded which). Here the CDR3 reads CASSFDIAGGTAGEQFF. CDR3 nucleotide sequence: TGCGCCAGCAGCTTTGATATAGCGGGAGGGACGGCCGGAGAGCAGTTCTTC.